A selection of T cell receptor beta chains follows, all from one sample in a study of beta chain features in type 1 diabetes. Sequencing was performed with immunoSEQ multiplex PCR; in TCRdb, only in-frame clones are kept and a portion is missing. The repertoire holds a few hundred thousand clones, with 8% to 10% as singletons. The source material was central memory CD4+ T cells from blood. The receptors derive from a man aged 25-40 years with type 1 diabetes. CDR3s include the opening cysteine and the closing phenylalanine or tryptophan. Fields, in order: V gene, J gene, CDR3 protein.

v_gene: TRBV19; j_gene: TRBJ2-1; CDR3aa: CASSIESGPSGQFF
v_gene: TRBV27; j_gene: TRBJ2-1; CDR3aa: CASRGPYNEQFF
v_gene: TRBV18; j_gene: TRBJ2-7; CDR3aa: CASSPNKGTGEQYF
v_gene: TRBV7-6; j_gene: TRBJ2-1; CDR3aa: CASSRASGSNEQFF
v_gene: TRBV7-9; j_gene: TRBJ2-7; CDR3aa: CASSLAILGRDYEQYF
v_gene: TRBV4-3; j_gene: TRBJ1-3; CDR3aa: CASSGGADYLSGNTIYF
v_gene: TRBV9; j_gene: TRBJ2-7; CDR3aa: CASSVELLSNEQYF
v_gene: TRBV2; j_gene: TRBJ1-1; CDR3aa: CASSLDVNTEAFF
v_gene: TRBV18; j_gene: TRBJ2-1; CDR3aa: CASSRDLAGGMNEQFF
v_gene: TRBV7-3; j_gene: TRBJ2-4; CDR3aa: CASSPGQGNIQYF
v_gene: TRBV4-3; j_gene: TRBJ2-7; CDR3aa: CASSQEVVPSSYEQYF
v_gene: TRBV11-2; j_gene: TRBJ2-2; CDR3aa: CASSLQPSVTTGELFF
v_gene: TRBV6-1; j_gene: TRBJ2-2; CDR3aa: CASSEVGTGELFF
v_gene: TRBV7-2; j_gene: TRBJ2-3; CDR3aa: CASSFYGTQGDTQYF
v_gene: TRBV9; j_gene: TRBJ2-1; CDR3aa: CASSARGDSYNEQFF
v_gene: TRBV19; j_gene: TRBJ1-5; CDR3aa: CASTISGRQQPQHF
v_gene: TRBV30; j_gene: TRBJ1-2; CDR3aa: CAWRTLRSYGYTF
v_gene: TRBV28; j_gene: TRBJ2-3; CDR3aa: CASSLSSTGALHKQYF
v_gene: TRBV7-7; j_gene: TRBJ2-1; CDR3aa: CASSSTTGSRYNEQFF
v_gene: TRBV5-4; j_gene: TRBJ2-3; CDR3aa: CASSQGSSSTDTQYF
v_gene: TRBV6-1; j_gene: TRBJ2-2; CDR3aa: CASRPWALNTGELFF
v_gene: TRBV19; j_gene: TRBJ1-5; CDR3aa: CASSIITGGNQPQHF
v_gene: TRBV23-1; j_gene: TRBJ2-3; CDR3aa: CASSPIGGHTQYF
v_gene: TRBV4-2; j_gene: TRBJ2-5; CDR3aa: CASSQTTEAAETQYF
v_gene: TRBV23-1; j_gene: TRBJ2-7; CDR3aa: CASSQWTSGTYEQYF
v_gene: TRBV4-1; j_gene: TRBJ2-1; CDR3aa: CASSQPAARNGYNEQFF
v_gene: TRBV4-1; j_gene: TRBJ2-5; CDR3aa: CARGRGLGQGGETQYF
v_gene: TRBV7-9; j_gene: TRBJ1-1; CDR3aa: CASSWGGGVSSTEAFF
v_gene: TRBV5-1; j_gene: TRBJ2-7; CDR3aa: CASSLQVDSYEQYF
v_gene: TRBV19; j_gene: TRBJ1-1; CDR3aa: CASSIYPGQGKNTEAFF
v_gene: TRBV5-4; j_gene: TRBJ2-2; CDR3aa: CASSSGTTVTGELFF
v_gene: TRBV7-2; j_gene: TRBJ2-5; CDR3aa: CASSRPRQMETQYF
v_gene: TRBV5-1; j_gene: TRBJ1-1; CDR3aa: CASSFAGQGNTEAFF
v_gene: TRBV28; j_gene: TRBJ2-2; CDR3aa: CASRPTPVRVANTGELFF
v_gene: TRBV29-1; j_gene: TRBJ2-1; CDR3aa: CSVGTGKRNEQFF
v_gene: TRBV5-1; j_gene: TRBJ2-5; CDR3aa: CASQKGVQETQYF
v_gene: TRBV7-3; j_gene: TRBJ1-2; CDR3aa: CASSLGQGNGYTF
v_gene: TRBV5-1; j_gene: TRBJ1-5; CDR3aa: CASSSGQGQEPQHF
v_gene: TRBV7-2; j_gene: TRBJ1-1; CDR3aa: CASSLNRDTEAFF
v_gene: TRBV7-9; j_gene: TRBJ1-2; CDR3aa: CASSPGEGKTYGYTF
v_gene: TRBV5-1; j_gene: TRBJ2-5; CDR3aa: CASSTGTVLEETQYF
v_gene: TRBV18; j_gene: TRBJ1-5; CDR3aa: CASSLLPGQSNQPQHF
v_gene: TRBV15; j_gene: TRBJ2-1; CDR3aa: CATSRGSSGRYNEQFF
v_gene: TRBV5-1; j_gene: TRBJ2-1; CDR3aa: CATSPGSGNEQFF
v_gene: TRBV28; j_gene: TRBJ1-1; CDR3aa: CASSRTGGDTEAFF
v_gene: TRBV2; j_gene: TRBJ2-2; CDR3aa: CASLYEKDTGELFF
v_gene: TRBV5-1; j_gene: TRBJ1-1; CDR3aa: CASSFAGITEAFF
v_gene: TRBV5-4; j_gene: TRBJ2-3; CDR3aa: CASSFFGGADTQYF
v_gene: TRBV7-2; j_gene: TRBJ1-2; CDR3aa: CASSPSEDYGYTF
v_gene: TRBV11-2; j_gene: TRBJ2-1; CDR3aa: CASSWDREPLREQFF
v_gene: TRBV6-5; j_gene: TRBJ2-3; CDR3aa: CASSYGQASTDTQYF
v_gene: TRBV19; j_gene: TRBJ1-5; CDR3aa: CASSTGLIQPQHF
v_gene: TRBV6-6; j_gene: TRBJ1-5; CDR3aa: CASSSPDQPQHF
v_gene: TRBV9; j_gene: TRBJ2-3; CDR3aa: CASSDLTWGTDTQYF
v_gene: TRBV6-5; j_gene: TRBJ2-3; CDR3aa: CASSDRYF
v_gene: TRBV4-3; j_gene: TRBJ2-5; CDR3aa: CASSQELATQETQYF
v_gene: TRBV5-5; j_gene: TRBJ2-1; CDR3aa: CASSLLNSGNEQFF
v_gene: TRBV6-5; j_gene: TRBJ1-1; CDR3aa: CASSEREGQMAFF
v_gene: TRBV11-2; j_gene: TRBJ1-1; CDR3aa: CASSLGPGQGEAFF